This TCR beta chain appears in the sequencing data of a study of T cells in Graves' hyperthyroidism and ophthalmopathy. In the study overall: At the time of initial diagnosis and before any treatment, peripheral blood was collected. Findings and caveats of the study: In the blood, most expanded thyroid clonotypes above 0.001 appeared as well. From stable hyperthyroidism, ophthalmopathy was separated by a 13 V-J model.

Many counts were recorded for this clonotype. Its antigen is as yet unknown. The junction does not match germline at one end; this may be a read error. Amplification yielded TCR beta CDR3 regions, with RNA transcripts as the source. Researchers ran a first-round RT-PCR on the TCR CDR3 using the HTBI primer set. Each CDR3 protein is one row after TCRdb ran MiXCR on the multiplex PCR reads. This sample has some 360,000 distinct CDR3 sequences, with over 15% found just once. The CDR3 is 16 residues long. CDR1 MNHEY and CDR2 SVGAGI come from the germline V gene. Ophthalmopathy cases scored 3 or more on the Clinical Activity Score and 4 or more on NOSPECS grade, with duration below 3 months.

Sequences were obtained from blood. V usage is TRBV6-5 and J usage is TRBJ1-6; 9 bases are shared with TRBD1. The sequence came from a woman aged 40 to 50 with Graves' ophthalmopathy. The CDR3 is CASSYSGTGRNSPLHF. The CDR3 DNA reads TGTGCCAGCAGCTACTCTGGGACAGGGCGGAATTCACCCCTCCACTTT.